This T cell receptor (beta chain) comes out of a study of control samples from healthy donors and cancer patients. This CDR3 comprises 16 residues. V dropped 4 bases and J dropped 4 bases, with 18 bases sitting between them. CDR1 is SGHRS and CDR2 is YFSETQ in the germline V gene. Sequencing used immunoSEQ multiplex PCR; TCRdb keeps in-frame clones, though not all of them. The sample comprises around 170,000 clones, 90% of which are singletons, and about 1.4% rests with the top ten. This clone was seen only once. Specimen: blood. The TCR comes from a woman between 50 and 59 years old in good health. The V call is TRBV5-1, the J call TRBJ2-1; D is tentatively TRBD1 or TRBD2 (5 bases each). The CDR3 nucleotides read TGCGCCAGCAGCCCGGACACGGGGCGTAGATACAATGAGCAGTTCTTC. This translates into CASSPDTGRRYNEQFF.